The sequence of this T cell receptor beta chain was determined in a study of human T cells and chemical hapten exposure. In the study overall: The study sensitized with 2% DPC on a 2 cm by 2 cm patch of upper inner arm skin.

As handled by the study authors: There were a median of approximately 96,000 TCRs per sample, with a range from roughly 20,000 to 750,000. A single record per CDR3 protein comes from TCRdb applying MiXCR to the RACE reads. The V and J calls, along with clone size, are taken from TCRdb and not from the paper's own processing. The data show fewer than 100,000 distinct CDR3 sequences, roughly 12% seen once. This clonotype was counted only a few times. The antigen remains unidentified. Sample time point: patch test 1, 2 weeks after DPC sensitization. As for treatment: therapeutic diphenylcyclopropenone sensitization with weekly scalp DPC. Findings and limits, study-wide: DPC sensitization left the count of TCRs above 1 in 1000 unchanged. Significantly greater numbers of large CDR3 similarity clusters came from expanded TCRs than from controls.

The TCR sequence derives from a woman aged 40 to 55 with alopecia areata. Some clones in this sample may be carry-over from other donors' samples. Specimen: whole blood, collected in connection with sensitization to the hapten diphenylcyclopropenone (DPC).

The CDR3 DNA follows: TGCAGCGTTGAAGGAACCCAGGGAGGGGAGACCCAGTACTTC. Protein: CSVEGTQGGETQYF. This chain connects TRBV29-1 to TRBJ2-5, with 7 bases lining up with TRBD2. This CDR3 is built from 14 residues. CDR1 is SQVTM and CDR2 is ANQGSEA in the germline V gene. The V segment lost 1 base and the J segment 5 bases; nucleotides outside the gene matches: 7.